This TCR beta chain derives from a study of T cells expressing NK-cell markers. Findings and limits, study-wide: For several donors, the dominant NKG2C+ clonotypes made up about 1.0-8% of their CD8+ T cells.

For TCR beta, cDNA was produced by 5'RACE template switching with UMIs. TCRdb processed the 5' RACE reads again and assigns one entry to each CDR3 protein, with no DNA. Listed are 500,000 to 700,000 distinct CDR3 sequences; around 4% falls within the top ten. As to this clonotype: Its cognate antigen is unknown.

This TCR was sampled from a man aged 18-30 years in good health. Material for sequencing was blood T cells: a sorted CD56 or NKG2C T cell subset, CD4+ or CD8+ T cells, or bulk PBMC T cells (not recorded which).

The CDR3 here is CASSAHRGPSQETQYF. The rearrangement uses TRBV7-8 and TRBJ2-5; TCRdb reports TRBD1, a call that lacks DNA to check it against. The CDR3 is made up of 16 amino acids. Germline CDR1 reads SGHVS; CDR2 reads FQNEAQ.